This TCR beta chain was recovered during a study of shared clonotypes between healthy human individuals. CDR1 and CDR2 (germline): MNHEY, SVGAGI. V was cut by 5 bases and J by 7 bases, with 15 bases left in between. This CDR3 is built from 14 residues. From CD4+ cells came CD45RA+ naive and CD45RA-negative memory subsets. Measured with immunoSEQ multiplex PCR; TCRdb has only the in-frame clones, and not every one. Among under 1,100,000 clones listed, under 80% were seen once. This clonotype was obtained from a young man in good health. The V gene is TRBV6-5, the J gene TRBJ2-1; no clear D gene. Specimen: memory CD4+ T cells sorted from blood. As for subset: CD45RA-negative fraction. The CDR3 loop is CASSQSAQGNEQFF. In nucleotides, the CDR3 is TGTGCCAGCAGTCAATCCGCGCAAGGTAATGAGCAGTTCTTC.